This T cell receptor (beta chain) was observed in a study of T cell repertoires in cytomegalovirus infection. V lost 7 bases, J lost 1 base, and 10 bases lay in between. The CDR3 totals 13 residues. CDR1 and CDR2 from the germline V gene are ENHRY and SYGVKD. A single record per CDR3 protein comes from TCRdb applying MiXCR to the reads. This sample has approximately 500,000 distinct CDR3 sequences, with 11% found just once. This clonotype occurred many times. This chain connects TRBV10-3 to TRBJ1-1; D may be TRBD1 (6 bases). The source is a human donor in good health (CMV status not recorded). Some clones in this sample may be carry-over from other donors' samples. Sequenced material: PBMCs. CDR3 coding DNA: TGTGCCATCAAGGGCAGGGGGAACACTGAAGCTTTCTTT. Amino acid sequence: CAIKGRGNTEAFF.